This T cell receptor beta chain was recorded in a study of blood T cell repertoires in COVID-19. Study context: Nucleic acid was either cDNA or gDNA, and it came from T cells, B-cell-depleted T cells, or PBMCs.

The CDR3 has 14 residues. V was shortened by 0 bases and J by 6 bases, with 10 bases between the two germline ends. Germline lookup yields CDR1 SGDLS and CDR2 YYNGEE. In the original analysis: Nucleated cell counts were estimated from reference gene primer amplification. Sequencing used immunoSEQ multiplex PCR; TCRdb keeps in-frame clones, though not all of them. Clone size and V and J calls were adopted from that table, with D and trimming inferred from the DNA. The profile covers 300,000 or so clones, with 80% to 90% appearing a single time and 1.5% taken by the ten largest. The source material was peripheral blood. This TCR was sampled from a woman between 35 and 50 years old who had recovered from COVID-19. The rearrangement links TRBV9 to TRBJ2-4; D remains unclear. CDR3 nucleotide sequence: TGTGCCAGCAGCGTAGGTCCCACGGGAAACATTCAGTACTTC. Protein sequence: CASSVGPTGNIQYF.